What follows are 19 T cell receptor beta chains derived from one specimen sequenced in a study of Ad26.COV2.S vaccination and SARS-CoV-2 variants. The treatment denotes: 19 received Ad26.COV2.S at low or high dose, single or two shots; about 5 received placebo; per-sample allocation not given. Sample collection was performed on day 63 after the first vaccine or placebo injection. The data were produced by immunoSEQ multiplex PCR, yet TCRdb's version contains in-frame clones alone and is incomplete. The table has roughly 350,000 clones, about 88% seen once. The sequencing here drew on peripheral blood, taken in a trial of Ad26.COV2.S vaccine versus placebo. These receptors were obtained from a person between 18 and 59 years old who received the Ad26.COV2.S COVID-19 vaccine or a placebo.

The V gene is TRBV19, the J gene TRBJ1-6; possible D gene TRBD1, 6 bases. CDR3 length: 16 residues. Trimming removed 5 bases from V and 7 bases from J, with 18 bases in between. Germline loops: CDR1 LNHDA, CDR2 SQIVND (reference sequence). CDR3 nucleotides: TGTGCCAGTAGTTTGAAGGGCACAGGGCCGAATTCACCCCTCCACTTT. Translated: CASSLKGTGPNSPLHF.

CDR3 DNA sequence: TGTGCCAGCAGCATCGGGGCGGCCTCCTACAATGAGCAGTTCTTC. Translated, it gives CASSIGAASYNEQFF. The chain carries TRBV5-4 and TRBJ2-1; D is perhaps TRBD1 or TRBD2 (5 bases each). Germline V gene sequence: CDR1 SGHNT, CDR2 YYREEE (reference sequence). V was pared by 4 bases and J by 0 bases, with 11 bases between. This CDR3 has 15 amino acids.

The CDR3 sequence: CASSLTDDYGYTF. CDR3 coding DNA: TGTGCCAGCAGCTTGACGGATGACTATGGCTACACCTTC. The V call is TRBV5-6, the J call TRBJ1-2; the D is unclear. V lost 1 base and J lost 3, with 7 bases in between. Germline V gene sequence: CDR1 SGHDT, CDR2 YYEEEE. This CDR3 has 13 amino acids.

This chain uses TRBV7-2 with TRBJ2-7, with D possibly being TRBD2 (6 bases). CDR1 is SGHTA and CDR2 is FQGNSA in the germline V gene. There are 12 residues in the CDR3. The V gene lost 5 bases and the J gene lost 4 bases, with 9 bases spanning the gap. This chain's CDR3 is CASSGSGYEQYF. CDR3 in DNA: TGTGCCAGCAGCGGGAGCGGGTACGAGCAGTACTTC.

The rearrangement links TRBV7-9 to TRBJ1-4, with TRBD1 matching 7 bases. The CDR3 has 14 amino acids. Germline CDR1 SEHNR, CDR2 FQNEAQ (reference sequence). The V segment lost 4 bases and the J segment 7 bases; nucleotides outside the gene matches: 6. CDR3 amino acids: CASSSQGFGEKLFF. The CDR3 bases are TGTGCCAGCAGCTCACAGGGGTTCGGTGAAAAACTGTTTTTT.

The chain carries TRBV28 and TRBJ2-1, with TRBD1 matching over 10 bases. CDR1 and CDR2 (germline): MDHEN, SYDVKM. With V trimmed by 4 bases and J by 10 bases, 13 bases remained unmatched. This CDR3 has 16 residues. The CDR3 is CASSWERDRGREEQFF. The CDR3 nucleotides read TGTGCCAGCAGTTGGGAACGGGACAGGGGACGGGAGGAGCAGTTCTTC.

About this clone itself: Mismatch with germline at one junction end may stem from a read error. This chain connects TRBV6-6 to TRBJ1-6; tentative D call: TRBD1 (6 bases). From germline, CDR1 is MNHNY and CDR2 SVGAGI (reference sequence). This CDR3 comprises 16 residues. CDR3 protein: CASSYPTGTINPPLHF. In DNA form, the CDR3 reads TGTGCCAGCAGTTATCCCACCGGGACAATTAATCCACCCCTCCACTTT.

This clone appeared once. J is TRBJ2-2 and V is TRBV7-6; D is possibly TRBD2 (5 bases). The CDR3 is 17 amino acids. V lost 2 bases and J 3 bases, leaving 16 bases between the germline ends. Per the germline V gene, CDR1 is SGHVS and CDR2 is FNYEAQ. The DNA of the CDR3 is TGTGCCAGCAGCTTATCCGCGGGCCCTATCTACACCGGGGAGCTGTTTTTT. Translated: CASSLSAGPIYTGELFF.

The chain has TRBV11-1 and TRBJ2-2, with D unclear. Looked up from germline, CDR1 is SGHAT and CDR2 is FQDESV (reference sequence). CDR3 length: 16 residues. V shed 1 base and J shed 7 bases, with 16 bases lying between them. CDR3 nucleotides: TGTGCCAGCAGCTTAGGGGCTTCCTTCTCCAGCGGGGAGCTGTTTTTT. Amino acid sequence: CASSLGASFSSGELFF.

This clone was recorded once. The chain employs TRBV7-2 and TRBJ2-4; unclear D gene. The CDR3 loop spans 16 amino acids. Germline CDR1 reads SGHTA; CDR2 reads FQGNSA. V lost 0 bases to trimming and J lost 5 bases, with 14 bases between them. The chain's CDR3 is CASSLAQSSAENIQYF. The CDR3 bases are TGTGCCAGCAGCTTAGCCCAGTCTAGTGCGGAAAACATTCAGTACTTC.

The chain is built from TRBV18 and TRBJ1-2; D is unresolved. Germline lookup yields CDR1 KGHSH and CDR2 LQKENI. The CDR3 contains 18 residues. Trimming pared 5 bases from V and 1 base from J, leaving 23 bases between. The DNA of the CDR3 is TGTGCCAGCTCAGCTGAGGCCGAAGTGGGCTGGGGTAACTATGGCTACACCTTC. Translating gives CASSAEAEVGWGNYGYTF.

V and J are TRBV7-2 and TRBJ2-1; no clear D. CDR3 size: 13 residues. In germline, CDR1 is SGHTA, CDR2 FQGNSA. Trimming removed 0 bases from V and 4 bases from J, with 4 bases in between. CDR3 residues: CASSLAEYNEQFF. CDR3 in DNA: TGTGCCAGCAGCTTAGCCGAGTACAATGAGCAGTTCTTC.

The V call is TRBV20-1, the J call TRBJ2-3; 9 bases agree with TRBD2. The CDR3 has 16 residues. Germline V CDR1 and CDR2: DFQATT, SNEGSKA (reference sequence). V lost 3 bases and J lost 0; bases outside the gene matches: 7. In DNA form, the CDR3 reads TGCAGTGCTAGTTTCTCGAGCGGGAGGAGCACAGATACGCAGTATTTT. This sequence encodes CSASFSSGRSTDTQYF.

The rearrangement uses TRBV11-2 and TRBJ2-7; 8 bases are shared with TRBD2. The CDR3 loop spans 16 amino acids. Per the germline V gene, CDR1 is SGHAT and CDR2 is FQNNGV. The trim removed 0 bases at V and 2 bases at J, leaving 6 bases unmatched. The CDR3 protein is CASSLDRGSGAYEQYF. The CDR3 DNA sequence: TGTGCCAGCAGCTTAGATAGAGGTAGCGGGGCCTACGAGCAGTACTTC.

The V and J genes are TRBV5-6 and TRBJ1-3; D is perhaps TRBD1 (5 bases). Per germline, CDR1 SGHDT and CDR2 YYEEEE. With 5 bases removed from V and 2 bases from J, the gap between germline ends came to 11 bases. The CDR3 spans 14 residues. The CDR3 region has the DNA TGTGCCAGCAGAGCCAGGGTGGCTGGAAACACCATATATTTT. Residues: CASRARVAGNTIYF.

The rearrangement uses TRBV27 and TRBJ1-4, with TRBD1 as a possible D gene (6 bases). The CDR3 contains 15 residues. The V end was cut by 5 bases, the J end by 7 bases, with 17 bases between. CDR1 and CDR2 from the germline V gene are MNHEY and SMNVEV (reference sequence). The CDR3 protein is CASSNTGTWGEKLFF. The CDR3 region has the DNA TGTGCCAGCAGTAATACCGGGACATGGGGTGAAAAACTGTTTTTT.

V and J are TRBV3-1 (or the pseudogene TRBV3-2) and TRBJ2-2, with D possibly matching TRBD1 (5 bases). Deletions cut 2 bases from V and 6 bases from J, with 16 bases between. The germline V gene has CDR1 LGHDT and CDR2 YNNKEL (reference sequence). The CDR3 length is 16 residues. This CDR3 reads CASSQLVTSGPGELFF. CDR3 nucleotide sequence: TGTGCCAGCAGCCAACTCGTGACGTCAGGGCCCGGGGAGCTGTTTTTT.

CDR3 protein: CATSYRGANTGELFF. CDR3 nucleotides: TGTGCCACCAGTTACCGGGGCGCGAACACCGGGGAGCTGTTTTTT. The V gene is TRBV24-1, the J gene TRBJ2-2; D could derive from TRBD1 or TRBD2 (5 bases each). V was clipped by 6 bases and J by 0 bases, with 10 bases between them. Germline CDR1 KGHDR, CDR2 SFDVKD. This CDR3 has 15 amino acids.

The CDR3 reads CASSSRGDQPQHF. The CDR3, as DNA: TGTGCCAGCAGCTCCCGAGGAGATCAGCCCCAGCATTTT. This sequence joins TRBV7-2 and TRBJ1-5; D not certain. This CDR3 contains 13 residues. The ends were cut back, 4 bases at V and 5 bases at J, with 9 bases in the middle. Germline V gives CDR1 SGHTA, CDR2 FQGNSA. The variable domain in full, completed from reference TRBV7-2 and TRBJ1-5, reads GAGVSQSPSNKVTEKGKDVELRCDPISGHTALYWYRQSLGQGLEFLIYFQGNSAPDKSGLPSDRFSAERTGGSVSTLTIQRTQQEDSAVYLCASSSRGDQPQHFGDGTRLSIL.